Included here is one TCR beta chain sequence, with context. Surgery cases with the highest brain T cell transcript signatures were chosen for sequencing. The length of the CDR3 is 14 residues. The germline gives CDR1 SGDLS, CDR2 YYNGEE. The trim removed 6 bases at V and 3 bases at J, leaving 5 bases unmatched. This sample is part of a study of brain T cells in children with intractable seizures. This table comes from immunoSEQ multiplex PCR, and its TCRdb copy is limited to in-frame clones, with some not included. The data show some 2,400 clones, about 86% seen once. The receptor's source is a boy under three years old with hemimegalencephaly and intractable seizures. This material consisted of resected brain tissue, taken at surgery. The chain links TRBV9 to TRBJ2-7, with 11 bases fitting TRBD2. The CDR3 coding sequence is TGTGCCAGCAAGGGGACTAGCGGTATCTACGAGCAGTACTTC. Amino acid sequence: CASKGTSGIYEQYF.